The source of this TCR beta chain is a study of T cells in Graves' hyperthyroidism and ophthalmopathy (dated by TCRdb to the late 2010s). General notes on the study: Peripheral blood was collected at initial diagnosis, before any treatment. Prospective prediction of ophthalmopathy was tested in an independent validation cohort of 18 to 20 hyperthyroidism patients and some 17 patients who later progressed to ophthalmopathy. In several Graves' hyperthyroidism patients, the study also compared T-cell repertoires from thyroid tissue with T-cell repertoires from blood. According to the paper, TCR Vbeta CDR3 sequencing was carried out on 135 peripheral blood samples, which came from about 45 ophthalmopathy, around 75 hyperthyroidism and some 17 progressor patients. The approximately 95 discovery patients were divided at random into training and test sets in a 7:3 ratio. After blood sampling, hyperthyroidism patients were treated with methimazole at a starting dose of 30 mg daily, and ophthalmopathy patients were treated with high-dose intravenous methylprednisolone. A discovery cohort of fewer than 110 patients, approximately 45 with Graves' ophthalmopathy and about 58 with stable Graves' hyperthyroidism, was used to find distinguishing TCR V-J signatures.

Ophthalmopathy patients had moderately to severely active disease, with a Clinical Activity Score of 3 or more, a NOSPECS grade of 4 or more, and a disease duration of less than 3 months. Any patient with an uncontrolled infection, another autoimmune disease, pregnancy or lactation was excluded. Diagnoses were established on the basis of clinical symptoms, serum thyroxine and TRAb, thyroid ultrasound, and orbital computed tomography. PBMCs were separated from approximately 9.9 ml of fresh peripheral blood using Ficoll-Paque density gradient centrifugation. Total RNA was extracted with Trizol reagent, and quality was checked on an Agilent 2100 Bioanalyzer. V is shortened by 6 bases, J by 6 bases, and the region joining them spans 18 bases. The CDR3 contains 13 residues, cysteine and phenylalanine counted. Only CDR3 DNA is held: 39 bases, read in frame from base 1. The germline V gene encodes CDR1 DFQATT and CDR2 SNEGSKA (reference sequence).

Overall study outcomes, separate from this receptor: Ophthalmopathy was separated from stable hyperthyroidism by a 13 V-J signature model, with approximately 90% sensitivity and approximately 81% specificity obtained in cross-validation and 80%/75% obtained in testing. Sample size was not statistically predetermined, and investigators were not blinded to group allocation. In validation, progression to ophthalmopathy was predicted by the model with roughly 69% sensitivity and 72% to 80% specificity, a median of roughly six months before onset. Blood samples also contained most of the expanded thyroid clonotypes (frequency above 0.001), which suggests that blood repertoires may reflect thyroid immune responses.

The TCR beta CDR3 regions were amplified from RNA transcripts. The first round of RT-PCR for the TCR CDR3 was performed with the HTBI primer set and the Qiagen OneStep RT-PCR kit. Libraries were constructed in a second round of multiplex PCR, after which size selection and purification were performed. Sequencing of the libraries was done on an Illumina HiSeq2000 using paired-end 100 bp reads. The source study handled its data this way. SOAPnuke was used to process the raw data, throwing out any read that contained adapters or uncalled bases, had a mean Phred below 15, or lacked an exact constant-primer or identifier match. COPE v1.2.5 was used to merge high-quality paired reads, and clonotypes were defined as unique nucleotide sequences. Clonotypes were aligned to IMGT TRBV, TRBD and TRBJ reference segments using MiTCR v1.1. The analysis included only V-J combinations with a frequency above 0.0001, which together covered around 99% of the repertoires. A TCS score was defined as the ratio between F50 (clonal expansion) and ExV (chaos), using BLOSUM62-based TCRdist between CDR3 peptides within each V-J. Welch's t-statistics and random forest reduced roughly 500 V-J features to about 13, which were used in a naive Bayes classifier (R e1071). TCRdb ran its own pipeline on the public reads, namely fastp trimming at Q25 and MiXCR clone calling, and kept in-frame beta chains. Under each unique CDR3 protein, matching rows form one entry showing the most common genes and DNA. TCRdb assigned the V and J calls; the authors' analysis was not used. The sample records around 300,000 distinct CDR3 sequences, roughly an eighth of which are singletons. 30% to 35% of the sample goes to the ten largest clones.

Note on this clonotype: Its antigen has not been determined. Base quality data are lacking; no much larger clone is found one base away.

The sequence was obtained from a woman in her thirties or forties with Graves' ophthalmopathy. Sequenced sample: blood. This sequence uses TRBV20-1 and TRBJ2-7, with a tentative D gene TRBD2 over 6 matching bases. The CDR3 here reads CSATSGPDAEQYF. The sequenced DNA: TGCAGTGCAACAAGCGGGCCGGATGCCGAGCAGTACTTC.